This entry concerns a single TCR beta chain. This entry comes from a study of blood T cell repertoires in COVID-19. Study in general: Material from acute and convalescent COVID-19 was sourced from the United States, Italy and Spain. T cells, B-cell-depleted T cells, or PBMCs supplied cDNA or gDNA.

The CDR3 sequence is 15 residues long. Germline CDR1 LGHNA, CDR2 YSLEER. V was pared by 4 bases and J by 7 bases, with 19 bases between. Study processing details: Amplified reference gene primers provided the basis for estimating nucleated cell counts. Libraries were prepared by immunoSEQ multiplex PCR; TCRdb keeps only in-frame clonotypes and omits some of them. That table gives V, J and clone size, and the DNA gave D and trimming. The table includes tens of thousands of clones, 75% to 90% detected once. The J gene is TRBJ2-5, the V gene TRBV4-3; D is possibly TRBD2 (6 bases). This clonotype originated in a man in his 70s with active or convalescent COVID-19. The specimen was peripheral blood. CDR3: CASSRATQAEGTQYF. The CDR3 DNA is TGCGCCAGCAGCCGGGCAACACAGGCGGAGGGGACCCAGTACTTC.